This TCR beta chain was sequenced for a study of CD8 T cells in Susac syndrome. Looking at the study overall: Blood was drawn from Susac syndrome patients while they were therapy-naive, on corticosteroids, or on intravenous immunoglobulin alone.

Sequencing of TCR beta was performed on blood CD8+ T cells and on blood CD4+ T cells. Isolation of CD8+ and CD4+ T cells was performed negatively, whereas enrichment of TEMRA cells was done by FACS. This clonotype appeared a few times. There are 17 residues in the CDR3. Germline loops: CDR1 MDHEN, CDR2 SYDVKM. Trimming cost V 6 bases and J 1 base, with 21 bases left between them. cDNA came from about 0.51 to 1 ug RNA primed by random hexamers. TCRdb re-derived calls from the immunoSEQ multiplex PCR reads in MiXCR, one entry per CDR3 protein. Among 75,000 to 80,000 distinct CDR3 sequences listed, approximately 95% were seen once.

The material sequenced was CD8+ T cells from PBMCs. This receptor was obtained from a human donor with Susac syndrome. The genes are TRBV28 and TRBJ2-5; tentatively, D is TRBD1 (6 bases). The CDR3 here is CASRFYGGRGPQETQYF. CDR3 sequence (DNA): TGTGCCAGCAGATTCTATGGGGGCAGGGGTCCCCAAGAGACCCAGTACTTC.